What follows describes a single TCR beta chain. Antigen unknown. This record comes from a study of T cells in Graves' hyperthyroidism and ophthalmopathy. RNA transcripts provided the source from which TCR beta CDR3 regions were amplified. The TCR CDR3 first-round RT-PCR relied on the HTBI primer set. One entry per CDR3 protein results from TCRdb running MiXCR on the multiplex PCR reads. The table has around 250,000 distinct CDR3 sequences, over 20% seen once. Whole-study findings and limits: With a median lead of about 6.9 months before onset, the model predicted ophthalmopathy.

The CDR3 loop spans 12 amino acids. Trimming cost V 7 bases and J 5 bases, with 11 bases left between them. CDR1 and CDR2 from the germline V gene are SGHTA and FQGNSA. The J gene is TRBJ2-5, the V gene TRBV7-2; unclear D gene. The specimen sequenced was blood. This receptor was identified in a woman in her thirties or forties with Graves' ophthalmopathy. CDR3 coding DNA: TGTGCCAGCACCATGGGAAGGGAGACCCAGTACTTC. Residues: CASTMGRETQYF.